This entry is about one TCR beta chain. The sample originates from a study of blood T cell repertoires in COVID-19. Across the whole study: Material from acute and convalescent COVID-19 was sourced from the United States, Italy and Spain. PBMCs, B-cell-depleted T cells, or T cells provided the cDNA or gDNA that made up the material.

The protocol was immunoSEQ multiplex PCR, while the TCRdb copy is restricted to in-frame clones and leaves out a portion. The top ten clones hold around 2.9% of a sample with some 70,000 clones, over 75% of them seen once. CDR1 is SQVTM and CDR2 is ANQGSEA in the germline V gene. Germline trimming cut 8 bases from V and 4 bases from J; bases unmatched to any gene: 11. The CDR3 consists of 15 residues. The chain is built from TRBV29-1 and TRBJ2-2; 9 bases map to TRBD1. Material: peripheral blood. This clonotype was sampled from a man at least 80 years old with acute or convalescent COVID-19. The CDR3 nucleotides are TGCAGCCCCAAGGGACAGGGTGGAATCACCGGGGAGCTGTTTTTT. Protein: CSPKGQGGITGELFF.